The T cell receptor beta chain described here comes from a study of shared clonotypes between healthy human individuals. V lost 0 bases to trimming and J lost 3 bases, with 10 bases between them. This CDR3 comprises 15 residues. Per the germline V gene, CDR1 is SGDLS and CDR2 is YYNGEE. Profiling relied on immunoSEQ multiplex PCR, and the TCRdb table lists in-frame clones only, not all of them. The data contain roughly 480,000 clones, around 79% of them singletons. Healthy adults negative for HIV, lacking recent acute infections or vaccinations, served as donors. Donors comprised only Caucasian adults living in Nashville, Tennessee.

This receptor was identified in a middle-aged woman in good health. Some clones in this sample may be carry-over from other donors' samples. The sample consisted of PBMCs. The chain recombines TRBV9 with TRBJ2-1; perhaps TRBD2 as D (5 bases). CDR3: CASSVVVGDYNEQFF. The CDR3 nucleotides read TGTGCCAGCAGCGTAGTTGTGGGAGACTACAATGAGCAGTTCTTC.